This TCR beta chain was identified in a study of shared clonotypes between healthy human individuals. TCRdb's table, derived via immunoSEQ multiplex PCR, lists solely in-frame clones and lacks some. The sample has some 680,000 clones; 73% are singletons. V was clipped by 4 bases and J by 7 bases, with 14 bases between them. Per germline, CDR1 SGHDT and CDR2 YYEEEE. The CDR3 length is 14 residues. The rearrangement links TRBV5-6 to TRBJ1-4, with D perhaps TRBD1 (5 bases). The clonotype originates from a young woman in good health. Sample: memory CD4+ T cells sorted from blood. This sample's subset: CD45RA-negative fraction. The CDR3 bases are TGTGCCAGCAGCCTCAGGGTTGGGGGTGAAAAACTGTTTTTT. Translated, it gives CASSLRVGGEKLFF.